Listed here are 31 T cell receptor beta chains from one sample, sequenced in a study of T cell repertoires in ileal Crohn's disease. The method was immunoSEQ multiplex PCR; TCRdb's version includes in-frame clones alone and lacks a portion of them. This repertoire shows 10,000 to 15,000 clones, around 77% found once; its top ten account for 4.5% to 5.5%. Sequencing was carried out using ileal tissue. The receptors here all came from an adult with Crohn's disease.

This clone was counted a few times. The chain recombines TRBV5-6 with TRBJ2-1; TRBD1 aligns across 9 bases. V was pared by 4 bases and J by 7 bases, with 9 bases of the junction left unmatched. The CDR3 runs 15 residues. The V gene's germline CDR1 is SGHDT and CDR2 YYEEEE. Here the CDR3 reads CASSLTGGMRNEQFF. The DNA for the CDR3 is TGTGCCAGCAGCCTAACAGGGGGCATGCGAAATGAGCAGTTCTTC.

The chain recombines TRBV15 with TRBJ2-1; 9 nucleotides align to TRBD2. After removal of 8 bases from V and 3 bases from J, the junction contained 11 bases not matched to a gene. Per the germline V gene, CDR1 is LNHNV and CDR2 is YYDKDF (reference sequence). The CDR3 length is 16 residues. The CDR3 here is CATSTIAGALYNEQFF. CDR3 nucleotide sequence: TGTGCCACCTCTACTATAGCGGGGGCCCTCTACAATGAGCAGTTCTTC.

The V and J genes are TRBV7-2 and TRBJ1-2; D is perhaps TRBD1 (5 bases). The V end lost 4 bases, the J end lost 7 bases, and 22 bases lay between the germline ends. CDR1 and CDR2 from the germline V gene are SGHTA and FQGNSA. The CDR3 loop spans 16 amino acids. For the CDR3, the DNA is TGTGCCAGCAGCTCCTTAGGGGCGGCAGGGCCCGGTGGCTACACCTTC. Residues: CASSSLGAAGPGGYTF. Complete variable domain (other parts from reference TRBV7-2 and TRBJ1-2): GAGVSQSPSNKVTEKGKDVELRCDPISGHTALYWYRQSLGQGLEFLIYFQGNSAPDKSGLPSDRFSAERTGGSVSTLTIQRTQQEDSAVYLCASSSLGAAGPGGYTFGSGTRLTVV.

This chain uses TRBV7-9 with TRBJ1-6; D unclear. The CDR3 runs to 13 residues. In germline, CDR1 is SEHNR, CDR2 FQNEAQ (reference sequence). V was pared by 1 base and J by 8 bases, with 6 bases between. CDR3 protein: CASSLVRDSPLHF. CDR3 DNA sequence: TGTGCCAGCAGCTTAGTTCGTGATTCACCCCTCCACTTT.

The chain is built from TRBV6-1 and TRBJ1-2, with 8 bases fitting TRBD1. The ends lost 1 base at V and 4 bases at J; junction bases unmatched: 5. This CDR3 contains 15 residues. From germline, CDR1 is MNHNS and CDR2 SASEGT. CDR3 amino acids: CASSEGGQGAYGYTF. CDR3 coding DNA: TGTGCCAGCAGTGAAGGGGGCCAGGGGGCCTATGGCTACACCTTC.

The V and J genes are TRBV29-1 and TRBJ2-7, with 11 bases matching TRBD1. This CDR3 is 15 amino acids long. Germline V gene lookup returns CDR1 SQVTM and CDR2 ANQGSEA. J lost 2 bases, V lost 4 bases, and 7 bases had no gene match. CDR3 nucleotide sequence: TGCAGCGTTGCCTGGGACAGGGGGTTTACCTACGAGCAGTACTTC. Encoded protein: CSVAWDRGFTYEQYF.

V is TRBV27 and J is TRBJ1-5, with a weak D call TRBD1 (6 bases). V lost 4 bases and J lost 7, with 17 bases in between. Germline assignment: CDR1 MNHEY and CDR2 SMNVEV (reference sequence). This CDR3 is built from 15 residues. The CDR3 region has the DNA TGTGCCAGCAGTTCCTCTACAGGGACGGGCCAGCCCCAGCATTTT. This codes for CASSSSTGTGQPQHF.

The J gene is TRBJ1-1, the V gene TRBV27; D ambiguous. This CDR3 is built from 13 residues. Trimming removed 2 bases from V and 7 bases from J, with 11 bases in between. CDR1 MNHEY and CDR2 SMNVEV come from the germline V gene (reference sequence). DNA for the CDR3: TGTGCCAGCAGTTTAGGGCAGATCAATGAAGCTTTCTTT. It specifies CASSLGQINEAFF.

The rearrangement links TRBV5-6 to TRBJ2-3; TRBD2 agrees at 10 bases. The J segment lost 10 bases and the V segment lost 4 bases, leaving 12 bases of the junction unmatched. CDR1 and CDR2 (germline): SGHDT, YYEEEE. CDR3 length: 15 amino acids. The CDR3 DNA reads as TGTGCCAGCAGCCCCCTACTAGCGGGACTCATAGCGCAGTATTTT. This sequence encodes CASSPLLAGLIAQYF.

This clone occurred once. The genes are TRBV5-6 and TRBJ1-4; D is ambiguous. Germline CDR1 reads SGHDT; CDR2 reads YYEEEE. The CDR3 sequence is 14 residues long. V lost 4 bases, J lost 1 base, and 8 bases lay in between. CDR3 residues: CASSRRGTNEKLFF. CDR3 nucleotides: TGTGCCAGCAGCCGGCGAGGAACTAATGAAAAACTGTTTTTT.

The chain is built from TRBV11-2 and TRBJ1-3; TRBD1 aligns across 8 bases. Unmatched junction bases numbered 6, after V lost 6 bases and J lost 2 bases. The V gene's germline CDR1 is SGHAT and CDR2 FQNNGV. The CDR3 is 15 amino acids. CDR3 residues: CASRGQEYAGNTIYF. The CDR3 DNA reads TGTGCCAGCAGGGGACAGGAATATGCTGGAAACACCATATATTTT.

The chain couples TRBV27 to TRBJ2-3; D perhaps matches TRBD2 (5 bases). Trimming removed 2 bases from V and 6 bases from J, with 12 bases in between. CDR3 size: 14 residues. From germline, CDR1 is MNHEY and CDR2 SMNVEV (reference sequence). The chain's CDR3 is CASSLKGVWDTQYF. In DNA form, the CDR3 reads TGTGCCAGCAGTTTAAAGGGAGTTTGGGATACGCAGTATTTT.

This clone has a handful of counts. V usage is TRBV29-1 and J usage is TRBJ2-3; no firm D call. Germline V lookup: CDR1 SQVTM, CDR2 ANQGSEA. V was shortened by 7 bases and J by 0 bases, with 8 bases between the two germline ends. This CDR3 has 12 amino acids. The CDR3 loop reads CSARESTDTQYF. The CDR3 DNA reads TGCAGCGCCCGAGAGAGCACAGATACGCAGTATTTT.

There are a few counts of this clone. The genes are TRBV7-9 and TRBJ1-2; TRBD1 matches at 7 bases. The CDR3 sequence is 15 residues long. In germline, CDR1 is SEHNR, CDR2 FQNEAQ (reference sequence). J gave up 8 bases and V 5 bases, and 14 bases lay outside the gene matches. The CDR3 spells CASSPEDRLVGGYTF. CDR3 nucleotide sequence: TGTGCCAGCAGCCCAGAGGACAGGCTTGTGGGGGGCTACACCTTC.

As concerns this clone: Other nucleotide sequences in the sample specify the same CDR3. The V and J genes are TRBV28 and TRBJ1-6; D might be TRBD1 (6 bases). The CDR3 totals 13 residues. Germline loops: CDR1 MDHEN, CDR2 SYDVKM. V lost 6 bases to trimming and J lost 7 bases, with 10 bases between them. The CDR3 here is CASSRGKNSPLHF. DNA of the CDR3: TGTGCCAGCAGCAGGGGTAAAAATTCACCCCTCCACTTT. Complete variable domain (other parts from reference TRBV28 and TRBJ1-6): DVKVTQSSRYLVKRTGEKVFLECVQDMDHENMFWYRQDPGLGLRLIYFSYDVKMKEKGDIPEGYSVSREKKERFSLILESASTNQTSMYLCASSRGKNSPLHFGNGTRLTVT.

The J gene is TRBJ1-1, the V gene TRBV10-3; the D is unclear. Germline V lookup: CDR1 ENHRY, CDR2 SYGVKD. The CDR3 sequence is 13 residues long. V lost 4 bases to trimming and J lost 5 bases, with 11 bases between them. CDR3 DNA: TGTGCCATCAGTGCGGGGAGGAATACTGAAGCTTTCTTT. Translation: CAISAGRNTEAFF.

The chain links TRBV7-2 to TRBJ2-1; D is possibly TRBD2 (6 bases). The germline gives CDR1 SGHTA, CDR2 FQGNSA. The CDR3 totals 13 residues. Deletions cut 1 base from V and 12 bases from J, with 13 bases between. CDR3 amino acids: CASSLGGGSVQFF. CDR3 DNA: TGTGCCAGCAGCTTAGGGGGAGGCTCCGTGCAGTTCTTC.

Here the CDR3 reads CASTLYNQRSPLHF. The CDR3 bases are TGTGCCAGCACCCTCTATAATCAGCGGTCACCCCTCCACTTT. The chain recombines TRBV28 with TRBJ1-6; D gene unclear. V gave up 7 bases and J gave up 10 bases, with 17 bases separating them. The CDR3 is 14 residues long. CDR1 is MDHEN and CDR2 is SYDVKM in the germline V gene.

The chain recombines TRBV11-1 with TRBJ1-6, with TRBD1 matching over 7 bases. CDR1 SGHAT and CDR2 FQDESV come from the germline V gene (reference sequence). This CDR3 has 14 amino acids. Trimming removed 5 bases from V and 7 bases from J; junction bases left unmatched: 5. The CDR3 DNA reads as TGTGCCAGCAGCCTGGGACAGCAAAATTCACCCCTCCACTTT. It specifies CASSLGQQNSPLHF.

The chain couples TRBV9 to TRBJ2-2, with 8 bases that match TRBD1. This CDR3 is 14 amino acids long. The V and J ends lost 4 bases and 7 bases, in that order; junction bases with no gene match: 6. In germline, CDR1 is SGDLS, CDR2 YYNGEE. The CDR3 reads CASSPTGGGGELFF. CDR3 sequence (DNA): TGTGCCAGCAGCCCCACAGGGGGTGGCGGGGAGCTGTTTTTT.

The gene calls are TRBV7-9 and TRBJ2-3, with 10 bases aligning to TRBD2. After removal of 6 bases from V and 0 bases from J, the junction contained 6 bases not matched to a gene. The germline gives CDR1 SEHNR, CDR2 FQNEAQ (reference sequence). The CDR3 contains 16 residues. The DNA of the CDR3 is TGTGCCAGCAGACAACAGCGGGGGGGGAGCACAGATACGCAGTATTTT. It codes for CASRQQRGGSTDTQYF.

This chain joins TRBV18 and TRBJ1-3, with 9 bases identical to TRBD1. The CDR3 has 16 amino acids. The ends lost 6 bases at V and 2 bases at J; junction bases unmatched: 8. Germline values: CDR1 KGHSH, CDR2 LQKENI. CDR3 nucleotides: TGTGCCAGCTCTCAGACCGGGACAGGGACTGGAAACACCATATATTTT. This codes for CASSQTGTGTGNTIYF.

V usage is TRBV7-9 and J usage is TRBJ1-5, with a weak D call TRBD1 (5 bases). V dropped 5 bases and J dropped 6 bases, with 11 bases sitting between them. The CDR3 extends over 13 amino acids. Looked up from germline, CDR1 is SEHNR and CDR2 is FQNEAQ (reference sequence). The CDR3 DNA is TGTGCCAGCAGCCGGGCGGGGACTCAGCCCCAGCATTTT. Its translation: CASSRAGTQPQHF.

This clone was observed a single time. The chain couples TRBV13 to TRBJ1-4, with D tentatively TRBD1 (6 bases). The CDR3 runs to 14 residues. V dropped 3 bases and J dropped 8 bases, with 13 bases sitting between them. CDR1 and CDR2 from the germline V gene are PRHDT and FYEKMQ (reference sequence). CDR3 loop: CASSFGRGNEKLFF. CDR3 DNA: TGTGCCAGCAGCTTTGGCAGGGGTAACGAAAAACTGTTTTTT.

This clone was counted only a few times. The chain links TRBV6-5 to TRBJ2-2, with a weak D call TRBD1 (6 bases). Germline CDR1 MNHEY, CDR2 SVGAGI. The V end lost 0 bases, the J end lost 7 bases, and 12 bases lay between the germline ends. The CDR3 runs to 15 residues. The CDR3, as DNA: TGTGCCAGCAGTTACTCCCCTGACAGGATCGGGGAGCTGTTTTTT. This encodes CASSYSPDRIGELFF.

The V and J genes are TRBV6-1 and TRBJ2-7; 9 bases line up with TRBD1. V lost 7 bases, J lost 3 bases, and 4 bases stayed unmatched. Germline CDR1 and CDR2: MNHNS and SASEGT. This CDR3 comprises 13 residues. The CDR3 sequence: CASTPGQGYEQYF. The DNA of the CDR3 is TGTGCCAGCACCCCGGGACAGGGCTACGAGCAGTACTTC.

By frequency in the sample, this clone is large. The chain uses TRBV5-5 and TRBJ2-7; maybe TRBD2 (6 bases). The CDR3 consists of 15 residues. Germline assignment: CDR1 SGHKS and CDR2 YYEKEE (reference sequence). Trimming took 0 bases from V and 4 from J, leaving 14 bases between them. CDR3 sequence reads: CASSLGWQAGYEQYF. The CDR3 DNA is TGTGCCAGCAGCTTGGGTTGGCAGGCGGGATACGAGCAGTACTTC. Using reference TRBV5-5 and TRBJ2-7 for the parts outside the CDR3, the full variable domain is DAGVTQSPTHLIKTRGQQVTLRCSPISGHKSVSWYQQVLGQGPQFIFQYYEKEERGRGNFPDRFSARQFPNYSSELNVNALLLGDSALYLCASSLGWQAGYEQYFGPGTRLTVT.

This rearrangement joins TRBV14 to TRBJ1-2, with 9 positions matching TRBD1. Per germline, CDR1 SGHDN and CDR2 FVKESK. This CDR3 comprises 14 residues. With V trimmed by 3 bases and J by 11 bases, 10 bases remained unmatched. CDR3 in amino acids: CASSHARDRVIYTF. The CDR3 DNA reads TGTGCCAGCAGCCACGCCCGGGACAGGGTAATATACACCTTC.

The DNA for the CDR3 is TGTGCCAGCAGTCCCGAACTCGGAGGACCGCGGAAACTGTTTTTT. This translates into CASSPELGGPRKLFF. The chain joins TRBV7-9 to TRBJ1-4, with D unclear. Trimming removed 6 bases from V and 11 bases from J, with 22 bases in between. This CDR3 has 15 residues. Germline lookup yields CDR1 SEHNR and CDR2 FQNEAQ (reference sequence).

This chain links TRBV11-1 with TRBJ2-7, with 10 positions matching TRBD2. CDR1 and CDR2 (germline): SGHAT, FQDESV (reference sequence). V lost 6 bases and J lost 6; bases outside the gene matches: 8. The CDR3 totals 14 residues. Written as DNA, the CDR3 is TGTGCCAGCAGGTCCATAGCGGGAGGCTCCGAGCAGTACTTC. This codes for CASRSIAGGSEQYF.

Details on this clone: The sample carries other DNA sequences with the same CDR3. The chain is built from TRBV7-8 and TRBJ2-5, with D unclear. Between the trimmed V and J ends, which lost 2 bases and 2 bases, there was a span of 6 bases. Germline V CDR1 and CDR2: SGHVS, FQNEAQ. The CDR3 has 13 residues. The DNA for the CDR3 is TGTGCCAGCAGCTTAAATAGACAAGAGACCCAGTACTTC. Residues: CASSLNRQETQYF.